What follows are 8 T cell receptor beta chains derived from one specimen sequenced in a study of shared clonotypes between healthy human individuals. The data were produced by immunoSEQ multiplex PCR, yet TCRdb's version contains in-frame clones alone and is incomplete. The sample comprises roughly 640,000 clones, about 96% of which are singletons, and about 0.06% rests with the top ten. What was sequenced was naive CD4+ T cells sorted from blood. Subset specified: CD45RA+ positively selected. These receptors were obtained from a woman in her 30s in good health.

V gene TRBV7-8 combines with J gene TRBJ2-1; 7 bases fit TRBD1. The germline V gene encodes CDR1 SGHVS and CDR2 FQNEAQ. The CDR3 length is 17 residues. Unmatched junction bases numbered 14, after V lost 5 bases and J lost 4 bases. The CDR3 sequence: CASSPNPTGWRYNEQFF. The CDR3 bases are TGTGCCAGCAGCCCTAACCCGACAGGGTGGAGATACAATGAGCAGTTCTTC.

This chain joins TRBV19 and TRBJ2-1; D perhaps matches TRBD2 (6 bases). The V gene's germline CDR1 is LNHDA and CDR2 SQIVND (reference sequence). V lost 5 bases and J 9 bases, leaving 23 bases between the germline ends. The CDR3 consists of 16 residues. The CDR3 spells CASSLQRTTEWGEQFF. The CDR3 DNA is TGTGCCAGTAGTCTCCAGAGGACTACCGAATGGGGTGAGCAGTTCTTC.

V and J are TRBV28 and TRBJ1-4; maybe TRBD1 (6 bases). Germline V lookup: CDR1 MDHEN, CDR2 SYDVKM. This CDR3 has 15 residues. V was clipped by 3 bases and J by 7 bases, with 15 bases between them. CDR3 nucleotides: TGTGCCAGCAGTTTTGGTTCAGGGGTCGGTGAAAAACTGTTTTTT. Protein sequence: CASSFGSGVGEKLFF.

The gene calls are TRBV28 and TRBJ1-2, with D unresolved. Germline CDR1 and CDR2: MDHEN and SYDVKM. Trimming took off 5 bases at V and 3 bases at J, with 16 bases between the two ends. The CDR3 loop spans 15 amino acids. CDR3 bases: TGTGCCAGCAGTACCGCAGCCCTTAGTGACTATGGCTACACCTTC. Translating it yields CASSTAALSDYGYTF.

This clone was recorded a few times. The chain's CDR3 is CASSLSGEAFF. The CDR3 nucleotides read TGTGCCAGCAGCCTTTCCGGAGAAGCTTTCTTT. The chain carries TRBV7-9 and TRBJ1-1; D is unclear. There are 11 residues in the CDR3. From germline, CDR1 is SEHNR and CDR2 FQNEAQ (reference sequence). Trimming stripped 5 bases from V and 8 bases from J, with 9 bases between.

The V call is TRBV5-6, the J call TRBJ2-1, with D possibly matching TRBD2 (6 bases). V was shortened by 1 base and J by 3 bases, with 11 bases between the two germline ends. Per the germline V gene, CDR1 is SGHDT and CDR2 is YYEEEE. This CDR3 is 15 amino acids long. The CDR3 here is CASSLSGVVYNEQFF. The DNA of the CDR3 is TGTGCCAGCAGCTTGTCGGGAGTGGTCTACAATGAGCAGTTCTTC.

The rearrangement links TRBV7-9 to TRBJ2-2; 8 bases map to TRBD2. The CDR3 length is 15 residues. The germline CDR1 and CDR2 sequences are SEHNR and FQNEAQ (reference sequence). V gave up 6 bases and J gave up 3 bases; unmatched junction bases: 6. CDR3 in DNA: TGTGCCAGCAGGTTCGGAGCGGGAGACACCGGGGAGCTGTTTTTT. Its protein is CASRFGAGDTGELFF. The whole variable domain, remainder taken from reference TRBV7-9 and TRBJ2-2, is DTGVSQNPRHKITKRGQNVTFRCDPISEHNRLYWYRQTLGQGPEFLTYFQNEAQLEKSRLLSDRFSAERPKGSFSTLEIQRTEQGDSAMYLCASRFGAGDTGELFFGEGSRLTVL.

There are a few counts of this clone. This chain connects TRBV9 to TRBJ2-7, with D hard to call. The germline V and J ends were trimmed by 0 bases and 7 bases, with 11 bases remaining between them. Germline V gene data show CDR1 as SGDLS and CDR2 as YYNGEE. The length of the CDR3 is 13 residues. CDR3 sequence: CASSVEPRQEQYF. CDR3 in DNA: TGTGCCAGCAGCGTAGAACCTCGGCAGGAGCAGTACTTC.